What follows are 25 T cell receptor beta chains derived from one specimen sequenced in a study of spatial heterogeneity in lung cancer. TCRdb itself ran the 5' RACE reads through MiXCR, one entry per CDR3 protein. The table includes about 15,000 distinct CDR3 sequences, roughly 4% detected once. Indicated time point: sample taken at primary tumor resection. The sample here was normal lung tissue next to the tumor, taken at surgery. The receptors originated from a male donor with early-stage non-small cell lung cancer.

This clonotype was observed at least ten times. Because the library targeted alpha chains, this beta chain is an off-target read whose size means little. The chain employs TRBV9 and TRBJ2-3, with 12 nucleotides matching TRBD1. Per germline, CDR1 SGDLS and CDR2 YYNGEE. The CDR3 covers 17 residues. The J segment lost 3 bases and the V segment lost 4 bases, leaving 9 bases of the junction unmatched. CDR3 amino acids: CASSTDGTGGSTDTQYF. DNA for the CDR3: TGTGCCAGCAGCACCGACGGGACAGGGGGCAGTACAGATACGCAGTATTTT.

This clonotype was recorded many times. This beta chain is a stray sequence in a library constructed for alpha chains; its clone size is not meaningful. This chain links TRBV3-1 with TRBJ2-7, with 15 positions matching TRBD2. Trimming at V came to 5 bases and at J to 3 bases, leaving 2 bases not matched to a gene. The V gene's germline CDR1 is LGHDT and CDR2 YNNKEL (reference sequence). The CDR3 extends over 15 amino acids. CDR3 nucleotides: TGTGCCAGCAGCTTGGGACTAGCGGGAGGCTACGAGCAGTACTTC. Translated: CASSLGLAGGYEQYF.

In this sample, this clonotype turned up many times. Because the library targeted alpha chains, this beta chain is an off-target read whose size means little. The chain couples TRBV28 to TRBJ1-1; D is uncertain. Trimming took 7 bases from V and 6 from J, leaving 18 bases between them. The CDR3 runs to 14 residues. Germline CDR1 MDHEN, CDR2 SYDVKM. Here the CDR3 DNA reads TGTGCCAGCAAGGCCCGGATATCGGCGGCTGAAGCTTTCTTT. Translation gives CASKARISAAEAFF.

This clonotype was picked up many times. This beta chain is an off-target read within a library intended for alpha chains, so its frequency means little. The gene calls are TRBV7-2 and TRBJ2-1, with no clear D. This CDR3 comprises 16 residues. V lost 1 base and J 0 bases, leaving 10 bases between the germline ends. Germline assignment: CDR1 SGHTA and CDR2 FQGNSA. The CDR3 DNA reads as TGTGCCAGCAGCTTAGACCCACAGAGCTCCTACAATGAGCAGTTCTTC. This codes for CASSLDPQSSYNEQFF.

This clonotype was recorded many times. This beta chain turned up in a library designed for alpha chains; as an off-target read, its abundance says little. The chain carries TRBV4-1 and TRBJ2-7; D assignment may be TRBD1 or TRBD2 (5 bases each). The germline V gene has CDR1 MGHRA and CDR2 YSYEKL. V lost 4 bases to trimming and J lost 0 bases, with 7 bases between them. The CDR3 length is 13 residues. The CDR3 sequence: CASSPGPSYEQYF. Written as DNA, the CDR3 is TGCGCCAGCAGCCCGGGGCCCTCCTACGAGCAGTACTTC.

In its sample, this clonotype is medium-sized. The size of this beta chain means little, since it is a stray read in a library made for alpha chains. V and J are TRBV2 and TRBJ1-5; 10 bases agree with TRBD1. V shed 9 bases and J 1 base; nucleotides not matched to a gene: 3. There are 14 residues in the CDR3. Germline assignment: CDR1 SNHLY and CDR2 FYNNEI. CDR3 coding DNA: TGTGCCAGTAGGACAGGGGGAAGCAATCAGCCCCAGCATTTT. Its translation is CASRTGGSNQPQHF.

This clonotype was counted at least ten times. Because the library targeted alpha chains, this beta chain is an off-target read whose size means little. The rearrangement joins TRBV5-4 to TRBJ2-7, with a weak D call TRBD1 (5 bases). This CDR3 is built from 15 residues. Per the germline V gene, CDR1 is SGHNT and CDR2 is YYREEE (reference sequence). Between the trimmed V and J ends, which lost 0 bases and 0 bases, there was a span of 10 bases. The CDR3 DNA follows: TGTGCCAGCAGCTTGGGACAGACGGGCTCCTACGAGCAGTACTTC. It translates to CASSLGQTGSYEQYF.

This clonotype was counted at least ten times. This beta chain is a stray sequence in a library constructed for alpha chains; its clone size is not meaningful. The chain is built from TRBV6-1 and TRBJ1-1; weak D call: TRBD1 (6 bases). The CDR3 sequence is 13 residues long. Trimming stripped 7 bases from V and 0 bases from J, with 9 bases between. Germline V lookup: CDR1 MNHNS, CDR2 SASEGT. The CDR3 region has the DNA TGTGCCAGCACGGACAGCATGAACACTGAAGCTTTCTTT. Protein: CASTDSMNTEAFF.

This clonotype was detected many times. The library was built for alpha chains, so this beta chain is an off-target read and its size means little. This chain joins TRBV7-9 and TRBJ2-3; D is perhaps TRBD1 (5 bases). Germline loops: CDR1 SEHNR, CDR2 FQNEAQ (reference sequence). CDR3 size: 14 residues. V gave up 3 bases and J gave up 0 bases, with 7 bases separating them. CDR3 coding DNA: TGTGCCAGCAGCTTGGGGCCTAGCACAGATACGCAGTATTTT. Protein product: CASSLGPSTDTQYF.

The sample holds many counts of this clonotype. This beta chain turned up in a library designed for alpha chains; as an off-target read, its abundance says little. CDR3 coding DNA: TGTGCCAGCAGTTACTTGGTGGATACGCAGTATTTT. This translates into CASSYLVDTQYF. The chain is built from TRBV6-6 and TRBJ2-3; no definite D call. CDR1 is MNHNY, CDR2 SVGAGI, per germline (reference sequence). V was pared by 1 base and J by 6 bases, with 5 bases between. This CDR3 contains 12 residues.

This clonotype was seen ten or more times. Being off target in a library aimed at alpha chains, this beta chain has a size of little meaning. The chain employs TRBV2 and TRBJ2-7, with D perhaps matching TRBD2 (5 bases). Trimming stripped 3 bases from V and 2 bases from J, with 14 bases between. CDR1 SNHLY and CDR2 FYNNEI come from the germline V gene. This CDR3 is built from 15 residues. The CDR3 loop is CASSDSGNRAYEQYF. The CDR3 region has the DNA TGTGCCAGCAGTGATTCCGGGAACAGAGCCTACGAGCAGTACTTC.

Many counts were recorded for this clonotype. With the library built for alpha chains, this beta chain is off target and its frequency is not meaningful. The rearrangement uses TRBV29-1 and TRBJ2-1; a possible D gene is TRBD2 (7 bases). The V gene's germline CDR1 is SQVTM and CDR2 ANQGSEA. V lost 5 bases to trimming and J lost 5 bases, with 13 bases between them. The CDR3 is 13 residues long. The CDR3 loop reads CSVWGGGHNEQFF. The CDR3 DNA reads TGCAGCGTTTGGGGGGGCGGACACAATGAGCAGTTCTTC.

This clonotype was seen at least ten times. A library made for alpha chains picked up this beta chain off target, so its size means little. V is TRBV12-5 and J is TRBJ1-5; 10 positions match TRBD1. The J segment lost 2 bases and the V segment lost 5 bases, leaving 6 bases of the junction unmatched. CDR1 and CDR2 from the germline V gene are LGHNT and FRNRAP. The CDR3 has 16 amino acids. CDR3: CASGPRDRGGNQPQHF. The DNA for the CDR3 is TGTGCTAGTGGTCCGAGGGACAGGGGTGGCAATCAGCCCCAGCATTTT.

This clonotype was observed many times. For a library built for alpha chains, this beta chain is a stray read; little rests on its size. The chain is built from TRBV5-6 and TRBJ1-2; D remains ambiguous. Germline V gene lookup returns CDR1 SGHDT and CDR2 YYEEEE. V lost 7 bases and J lost 8, with 18 bases in between. This CDR3 is 13 amino acids long. As DNA, the CDR3 is TGTGCCAGCTTACCTTCTGGGGTCGGCGGCTACACCTTC. Translated, it gives CASLPSGVGGYTF.

In its sample, this clonotype was seen many times. This beta chain is an off-target read within a library intended for alpha chains, so its frequency means little. The gene calls are TRBV9 and TRBJ2-7, with 8 bases matching TRBD1. With V trimmed by 4 bases and J by 2 bases, 14 bases remained unmatched. The CDR3 extends over 17 amino acids. Per the germline V gene, CDR1 is SGDLS and CDR2 is YYNGEE. The CDR3 DNA sequence: TGTGCCAGCAGCCCCCACGAATCCGGGACAGGTACCTACGAGCAGTACTTC. It encodes CASSPHESGTGTYEQYF. Variable domain in full (rest from reference TRBV9 and TRBJ2-7): DSGVTQTPKHLITATGQRVTLRCSPRSGDLSVYWYQQSLDQGLQFLIQYYNGEERAKGNILERFSAQQFPDLHSELNLSSLELGDSALYFCASSPHESGTGTYEQYFGPGTRLTVT.

Notes on this clonotype: Since the library was made to target alpha chains, this beta chain is a stray read and its abundance is not meaningful. The gene calls are TRBV5-6 and TRBJ2-7; 10 positions agree with TRBD2. V trimming: 5 bases; J trimming: 0 bases; junction bases outside the gene matches: 2. This CDR3 contains 14 residues. The germline gives CDR1 SGHDT, CDR2 YYEEEE. The CDR3 reads CASRGLATSYEQYF. Here the CDR3 DNA reads TGTGCCAGCAGGGGACTAGCGACCTCCTACGAGCAGTACTTC. Variable domain in full (rest from reference TRBV5-6 and TRBJ2-7): DAGVTQSPTHLIKTRGQQVTLRCSPKSGHDTVSWYQQALGQGPQFIFQYYEEEERQRGNFPDRFSGHQFPNYSSELNVNALLLGDSALYLCASRGLATSYEQYFGPGTRLTVT.

This clonotype was seen ten or more times. This beta chain was picked up by a library intended for alpha chains and is off target, so its count carries little meaning. V usage is TRBV11-1 and J usage is TRBJ1-1; 7 positions agree with TRBD1. With V trimmed by 4 bases and J by 1 base, 3 bases remained unmatched. Germline V CDR1 and CDR2: SGHAT, FQDESV (reference sequence). The CDR3 is made up of 14 amino acids. CDR3 in amino acids: CASSWDSQNTEAFF. The CDR3 nucleotides are TGTGCCAGCAGCTGGGACAGTCAGAACACTGAAGCTTTCTTT.

This clonotype was seen many times. This beta chain was picked up by a library intended for alpha chains and is off target, so its count carries little meaning. The CDR3 sequence is CASSLAPVGTGTGYTF. The CDR3 nucleotides are TGCGCCAGCAGCTTGGCCCCTGTAGGGACAGGGACTGGCTACACCTTC. This chain connects TRBV5-1 to TRBJ1-2; 9 bases agree with TRBD1. The V and J ends lost 0 bases and 7 bases, in that order; junction bases with no gene match: 10. There are 16 residues in the CDR3. Looked up from germline, CDR1 is SGHRS and CDR2 is YFSETQ. The variable domain in full, completed from reference TRBV5-1 and TRBJ1-2, reads KAGVTQTPRYLIKTRGQQVTLSCSPISGHRSVSWYQQTPGQGLQFLFEYFSETQRNKGNFPGRFSGRQFSNSRSEMNVSTLELGDSALYLCASSLAPVGTGTGYTFGSGTRLTVV.

This clonotype has at least ten counts. Being off target in a library aimed at alpha chains, this beta chain has a size of little meaning. V is TRBV5-1 and J is TRBJ1-1, with 8 bases matching TRBD1. The germline gives CDR1 SGHRS, CDR2 YFSETQ. The CDR3 length is 15 residues. V lost 4 bases, J lost 1 base, and 6 bases stayed unmatched. In DNA form, the CDR3 reads TGCGCCAGCAGCCGCGTACAGGGGGGGAACACTGAAGCTTTCTTT. Translated, it gives CASSRVQGGNTEAFF.

Of note for this clonotype: In a library made to pick up alpha chains, this beta chain is a stray read with a size that means little. V is TRBV4-1 and J is TRBJ1-5; D not resolved. CDR3 size: 14 residues. Trimming shortened V by 0 bases and J by 3 bases, and 6 bases separated the two germline ends. The germline CDR1 and CDR2 sequences are MGHRA and YSYEKL. This chain's CDR3 is CASSQERNNQPQHF. CDR3 DNA: TGCGCCAGCAGCCAAGAACGGAACAATCAGCCCCAGCATTTT.

Many counts were recorded for this clonotype. In a library made to pick up alpha chains, this beta chain is a stray read with a size that means little. The V call is TRBV4-3, the J call TRBJ1-5; D might be TRBD1 (5 bases). V was shortened by 1 base and J by 4 bases, with 11 bases between the two germline ends. Germline V gene lookup returns CDR1 LGHNA and CDR2 YSLEER. The CDR3 has 15 amino acids. CDR3 DNA: TGCGCCAGCAGCCAAGTCATTGGGGGTAATCAGCCCCAGCATTTT. Residues: CASSQVIGGNQPQHF.

This clonotype was counted many times. Since the library was made to target alpha chains, this beta chain is a stray read and its abundance is not meaningful. V and J are TRBV2 and TRBJ1-1; the D gene is possibly TRBD1 (5 bases). In germline, CDR1 is SNHLY, CDR2 FYNNEI. This CDR3 comprises 14 residues. Trimming cost V 7 bases and J 5 bases, with 17 bases left between them. The CDR3 spells CASKGGAATTEAFF. The CDR3 region has the DNA TGTGCCAGCAAGGGTGGGGCGGCCACTACTGAAGCTTTCTTT. Looking up the rest from reference TRBV2 and TRBJ1-1 gives the full variable domain: EPEVTQTPSHQVTQMGQEVILRCVPISNHLYFYWYRQILGQKVEFLVSFYNNEISEKSEIFDDQFSVERPDGSNFTLKIRSTKLEDSAMYFCASKGGAATTEAFFGQGTRLTVV.

This clonotype was counted ten times or more. This beta chain is an unintended read in a library built for alpha chains; its size means little. The chain combines TRBV4-2 with TRBJ1-2; D unresolved. In germline, CDR1 is LGHNA, CDR2 YNFKEQ. There are 13 residues in the CDR3. Trimming removed 4 bases at V and 4 bases at J, with 10 bases between. The DNA of the CDR3 is TGTGCCAGCAGCCCCCGGGAACTCTATGGCTACACCTTC. Protein: CASSPRELYGYTF.

This clonotype is classed as medium-sized. This beta chain slipped into a library made for alpha chains as a stray read, so its size is not meaningful. The V call is TRBV18, the J call TRBJ2-5, with unresolved D. In germline, CDR1 is KGHSH, CDR2 LQKENI. The CDR3 has 11 amino acids. V was shortened by 5 bases and J by 1 base, with 2 bases between the two germline ends. CDR3 protein: CASSSQETQYF. The DNA of the CDR3 is TGTGCCAGCTCAAGCCAAGAGACCCAGTACTTC.

The sample holds many counts of this clonotype. The size of this beta chain means little, since it is a stray read in a library made for alpha chains. This chain connects TRBV12-3 or TRBV12-4 to TRBJ2-2; D gene uncertain. Trimming cost V 1 base and J 1 base, with 4 bases left between them. The CDR3 length is 14 residues. The CDR3 loop reads CASSLDLNTGELFF. CDR3 sequence (DNA): TGTGCCAGCAGTTTAGATCTGAACACCGGGGAGCTGTTTTTT.